These T cell receptor beta chains were read from a single sample in a study of CD8+CD57+ T cells in acquired aplastic anemia. Via MiXCR, TCRdb re-called the reads, giving one row per CDR3 protein. Found here are roughly 150,000 distinct CDR3 sequences, less than 60% of them singletons; the top ten hold approximately 3%. Sequences were obtained from sorted CD4+, CD8+, or CD8+CD57+ T cells (not recorded which) from PBMCs. These receptor sequences come from a human donor with aplastic anemia. Both conserved end residues are part of each CDR3. The D gene is left open where the match is weak. Size values are once, few and many counts, or a class for expanded clones, and some rows have none.

D gene	clone size	V gene	J gene	CDR3 protein	CDR3 DNA
TRBD2	many	TRBV7-2	TRBJ2-1	CASSRDPSGRVWFF	TGTGCCAGCAGTCGAGACCCGAGCGGGAGGGTATGGTTCTTC
-	few	TRBV29-1	TRBJ2-1	CSVVTYGNNEQFF	TGCAGCGTTGTAACGTATGGCAACAATGAGCAGTTCTTC
TRBD1	many	TRBV29-1	TRBJ2-3	CSVEGQGIGGTQYF	TGCAGCGTCGAGGGACAGGGGATAGGAGGTACGCAGTATTTT
-	few	TRBV15	TRBJ2-1	CATSRDIGGEQFF	TGTGCCACCAGCAGAGATATCGGGGGTGAGCAGTTCTTC
-	many	TRBV5-1	TRBJ2-5	CASSRNPRDQETQYF	TGCGCCAGCAGCCGAAACCCTCGGGACCAAGAGACCCAGTACTTC
TRBD2	-	TRBV9	TRBJ2-7	CASSVETSALEQYF	TGTGCCAGCAGCGTGGAGACTAGCGCGCTCGAGCAGTACTTC
TRBD1	-	TRBV7-2	TRBJ1-5	CASSTRDRNQPQHF	TGTGCCAGCAGCACCAGGGACAGAAATCAGCCCCAGCATTTT
TRBD1	many	TRBV7-2	TRBJ1-5	CASSLAGTGWGQPQHF	TGTGCCAGCAGCTTAGCCGGGACAGGGTGGGGTCAGCCCCAGCATTTT
TRBD1	-	TRBV10-1	TRBJ2-7	CASSAGTGYNEQYF	TGCGCCAGCAGTGCCGGGACAGGGTACAACGAGCAGTACTTC
-	few	TRBV7-9	TRBJ1-6	CATFPQEIYNSPLHF	TGTGCCACCTTCCCCCAGGAGATATATAATTCACCCCTCCACTTT
TRBD1	-	TRBV4-2	TRBJ2-7	CASSRGATGQGTYEQYF	TGTGCCAGCAGCCGAGGGGCCACGGGACAGGGGACGTACGAGCAGTACTTC
-	-	TRBV29-1	TRBJ2-7	CSTWGPYEQYF	TGCAGTACTTGGGGACCCTACGAGCAGTACTTC
-	many	TRBV4-2	TRBJ2-4	CASSQGNVAKNIQYF	TGTGCCAGCAGCCAAGGGAACGTTGCCAAAAACATTCAGTACTTC
-	-	TRBV20-1	TRBJ1-2	CSARVRQSGGYTF	TGCAGTGCTAGAGTTCGACAGTCGGGTGGCTACACCTTC
TRBD2	-	TRBV20-1	TRBJ2-3	CSAKRGGTDTQYF	TGCAGTGCCAAGCGGGGGGGTACAGATACGCAGTATTTT
TRBD2	-	TRBV3-1	TRBJ2-1	CASSQRTIGRAADEQFF	TGTGCCAGCAGCCAAAGGACGATCGGGAGGGCCGCAGATGAGCAGTTCTTC
-	many	TRBV5-1	TRBJ2-7	CASSFDRTYEQYF	TGCGCCAGCAGCTTTGACAGGACCTACGAGCAGTACTTC
-	many	TRBV19	TRBJ2-7	CASSISLSQRTYEQYF	TGTGCCAGTAGTATCAGTTTGTCTCAGAGAACCTACGAGCAGTACTTC
-	-	TRBV7-8	TRBJ1-6	CASSPPGQSSYNSPLHF	TGTGCCAGCAGCCCCCCGGGACAAAGCTCCTATAATTCACCCCTCCACTTT
-	many	TRBV27	TRBJ2-3	CASIRRVGTDTQYF	TGTGCCAGCATCCGTCGGGTGGGCACAGATACGCAGTATTTT
TRBD1	-	TRBV20-1	TRBJ2-7	CSAKDRGRPSYEQYF	TGCAGTGCAAAGGACAGGGGGCGACCGTCCTACGAGCAGTACTTC
-	-	TRBV9	TRBJ2-3	CASSVGATTADTQYF	TGTGCCAGCAGCGTAGGGGCCACTACGGCAGATACGCAGTATTTT
-	-	TRBV27	TRBJ2-3	CASSFPGGRAVQYF	TGTGCCAGCAGTTTTCCGGGCGGGCGCGCAGTGCAGTATTTT
-	-	TRBV10-1	TRBJ2-1	CACSEVGANCLLLDEQFF	TGCGCCTGCAGTGAAGTGGGGGCAAATTGTCTTCTTTTGGATGAGCAGTTCTTC
TRBD2	many	TRBV24-1	TRBJ2-5	CATSDPSGTSGRDETQYF	TGTGCCACCAGTGATCCAAGTGGGACTAGCGGGAGGGATGAGACCCAGTACTTC
TRBD2	few	TRBV5-4	TRBJ2-1	CASSLVSLAGGSSYNEQFF	TGTGCCAGCAGCTTGGTGTCGCTAGCGGGAGGGAGCTCCTACAATGAGCAGTTCTTC
TRBD2	-	TRBV7-2	TRBJ2-5	CASSSTGLGQETQYF	TGTGCCAGCAGCTCGACCGGACTAGGCCAAGAGACCCAGTACTTC
-	-	TRBV7-6	TRBJ1-2	CASRSLKSGYTF	TGTGCCAGTCGCTCCCTAAAGTCTGGCTACACCTTC
-	-	TRBV5-1	TRBJ1-5	CARSTGTDHQPQHF	TGCGCCAGAAGCACCGGGACGGACCATCAGCCCCAGCATTTT
-	-	TRBV4-3	TRBJ1-1	CASSQGGGATEAFF	TGCGCCAGCAGCCAGGGTGGGGGGGCCACTGAAGCTTTCTTT
TRBD1	-	TRBV20-1	TRBJ1-1	CSARGQGGDTEAFF	TGCAGTGCTAGGGGACAGGGGGGGGACACTGAAGCTTTCTTT
-	-	TRBV27	TRBJ2-1	CASTPPQGTYNEQFF	TGTGCCAGCACTCCGCCCCAGGGAACCTACAATGAGCAGTTCTTC
-	-	TRBV15	TRBJ1-3	CASSLALGASSGNTIYF	TGTGCCAGCAGCTTAGCCCTAGGGGCTTCCTCTGGAAACACCATATATTTT
TRBD2	many	TRBV6-1	TRBJ2-7	CASSEFLAGSGEQYF	TGTGCCAGCAGTGAATTTCTAGCGGGTTCTGGAGAGCAGTACTTC
-	many	TRBV12-3/TRBV12-4	TRBJ1-5	CASSPQGRNQPQHF	TGTGCCAGCAGTCCGCAGGGCCGCAATCAGCCCCAGCATTTT
-	many	TRBV12-3/TRBV12-4	TRBJ1-3	CASSRTAESGNTIYF	TGTGCCAGCAGCAGGACAGCTGAGTCTGGAAACACCATATATTTT
TRBD2	many	TRBV19	TRBJ2-3	CASSELSGRAADTQYF	TGTGCCAGTAGTGAACTTAGCGGGAGGGCCGCGGATACGCAGTATTTT
-	many	TRBV20-1	TRBJ2-1	CSARAGSSYNEQFF	TGCAGTGCTAGAGCCGGAAGCTCCTACAATGAGCAGTTCTTC
TRBD2	-	TRBV10-2	TRBJ2-7	CASSPGLAGPEQYF	TGCGCCAGCTCTCCGGGACTAGCGGGACCCGAGCAGTACTTC